This T cell receptor beta chain is from a study of T cell responses to AZD1222 COVID-19 vaccine. Whole-study results and caveats: Only a handful of AZD1222 recipients, several in all, had baseline seropositivity.

The V gene lost 6 bases and the J gene lost 3 bases, with 7 bases spanning the gap. The length of the CDR3 is 12 residues. Germline CDR1 is MRHNA and CDR2 is SNTAGT. This table comes from immunoSEQ multiplex PCR, and its TCRdb copy is limited to in-frame clones, with some not included. The table includes some 100,000 clones, roughly 91% detected once. Notes on this clone: Its specificity is not known.

The sample consisted of peripheral blood, taken 28 days after the second AZD1222 dose. This chain links TRBV6-4 with TRBJ2-3, with a possible D match to TRBD1 (6 bases). The source of this sequence is an adult who received the AZD1222 COVID-19 vaccine. CDR3: CASRGATDTQYF. As DNA, the CDR3 is TGTGCCAGCAGGGGGGCGACAGATACGCAGTATTTT.